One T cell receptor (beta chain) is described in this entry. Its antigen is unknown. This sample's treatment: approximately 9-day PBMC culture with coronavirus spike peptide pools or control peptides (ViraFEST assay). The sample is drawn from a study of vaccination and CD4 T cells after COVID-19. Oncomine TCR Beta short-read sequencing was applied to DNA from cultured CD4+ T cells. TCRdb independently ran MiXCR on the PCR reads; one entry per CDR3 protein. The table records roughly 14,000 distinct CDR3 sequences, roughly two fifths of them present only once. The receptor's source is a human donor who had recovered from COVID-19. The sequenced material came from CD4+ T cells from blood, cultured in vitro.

The CDR3 is CASTHVTTNYGYTF. In DNA form, the CDR3 reads TGTGCCAGCACCCACGTGACAACTAACTATGGCTACACCTTC. The chain has TRBV28 and TRBJ1-2; D gene unclear. From germline, CDR1 is MDHEN and CDR2 SYDVKM. The germline V and J ends were trimmed by 7 bases and 0 bases, with 12 bases remaining between them. The CDR3 extends over 14 amino acids.